This TCR beta chain was retrieved from a study of cytomegalovirus exposure and HLA in healthy donors. The CDR3 has 15 amino acids. V gave up 0 bases and J gave up 5 bases; unmatched junction bases: 7. The germline V gene has CDR1 ENHRY and CDR2 SYGVKD. Points on this clone: Its specificity is not known.

PCR employed 60 Vbeta and 13 Jbeta primers. Measured with immunoSEQ multiplex PCR; TCRdb has only the in-frame clones, and not every one. The table shows tens of thousands of clones, with more than 70% occurring only once. Study-wide points: In a later analysis, at a false discovery rate of 0.05, 15,000 to 20,000 TCR beta sequences matched HLA alleles. Researchers reported in a later analysis that a missense DCLRE1C variant was tied to TCR beta V- and J-gene trimming.

The specimen sequenced was PBMCs. The chain recombines TRBV10-3 with TRBJ2-7, with 7 positions matching TRBD1. This TCR came from a woman aged 30 to 39 in good health and CMV-seropositive. This CDR3 reads CAISESGTGAHEQYF. The CDR3 bases are TGTGCCATCAGTGAGTCGGGAACAGGGGCCCACGAGCAGTACTTC.